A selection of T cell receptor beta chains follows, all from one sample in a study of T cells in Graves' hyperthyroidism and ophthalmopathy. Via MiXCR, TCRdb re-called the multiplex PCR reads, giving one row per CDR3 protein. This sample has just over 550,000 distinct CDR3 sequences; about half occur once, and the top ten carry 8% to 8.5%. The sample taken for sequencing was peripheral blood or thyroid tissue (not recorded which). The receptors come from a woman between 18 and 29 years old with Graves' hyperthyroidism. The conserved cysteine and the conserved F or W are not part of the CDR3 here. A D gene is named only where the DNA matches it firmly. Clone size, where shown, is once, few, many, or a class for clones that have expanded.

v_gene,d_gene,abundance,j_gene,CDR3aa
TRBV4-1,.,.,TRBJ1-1,ASSQARGTAF
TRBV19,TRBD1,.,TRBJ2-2,ASRVPGQGATGELF
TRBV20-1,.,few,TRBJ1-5,SARHGGRSNQPQH
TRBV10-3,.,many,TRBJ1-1,AISESQGLTEAF
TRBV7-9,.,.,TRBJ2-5,ASSLREMTQY
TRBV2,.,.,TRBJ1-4,ASRKTSGDEKLF
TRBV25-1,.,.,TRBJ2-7,ASSLALGSGEASYEQY
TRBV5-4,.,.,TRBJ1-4,ASSLGRLSEKLF
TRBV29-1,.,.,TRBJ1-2,SVGSGFGGYT
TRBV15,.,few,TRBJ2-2,ATSKLLTTWVDTGELF
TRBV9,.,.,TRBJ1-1,ASSVRQGLMNTEAF
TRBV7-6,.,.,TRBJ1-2,ASSRGGGCT
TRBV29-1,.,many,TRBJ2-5,SVELTKETQY
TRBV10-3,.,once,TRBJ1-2,AISDRQAGYGYT
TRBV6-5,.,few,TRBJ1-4,ASSYKTAVNEKLF
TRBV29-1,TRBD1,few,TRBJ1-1,SVEGDGTANTEAF
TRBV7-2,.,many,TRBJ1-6,ASSLRWVGGDSPLH
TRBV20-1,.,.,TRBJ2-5,SARDQS
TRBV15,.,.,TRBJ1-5,ATSRDRDGQVKQGNQPQH
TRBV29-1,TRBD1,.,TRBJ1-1,SVDRDRGDTEAF
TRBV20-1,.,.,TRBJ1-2,SARDLTAQGDYGYT
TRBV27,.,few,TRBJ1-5,ASSSPGEGQPQH
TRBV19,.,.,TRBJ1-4,ARGHGGEKLF